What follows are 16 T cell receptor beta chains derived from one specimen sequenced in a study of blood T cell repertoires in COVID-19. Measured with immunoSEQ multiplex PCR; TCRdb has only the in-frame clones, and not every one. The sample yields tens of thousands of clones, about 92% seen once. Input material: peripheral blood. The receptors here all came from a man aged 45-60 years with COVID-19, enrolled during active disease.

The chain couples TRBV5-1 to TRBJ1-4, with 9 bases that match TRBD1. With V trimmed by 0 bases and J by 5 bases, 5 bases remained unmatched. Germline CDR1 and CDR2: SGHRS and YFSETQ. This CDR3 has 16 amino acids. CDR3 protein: CASSLEPGQGNEKLFF. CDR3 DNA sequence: TGCGCCAGCAGCTTGGAGCCAGGACAGGGGAATGAAAAACTGTTTTTT.

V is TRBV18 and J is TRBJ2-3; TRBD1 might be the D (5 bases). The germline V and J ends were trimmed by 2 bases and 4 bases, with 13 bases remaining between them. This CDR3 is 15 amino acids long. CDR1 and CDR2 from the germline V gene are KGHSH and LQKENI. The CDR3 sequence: CASSPGAAVADTQYF. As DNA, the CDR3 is TGTGCCAGCTCACCAGGGGCAGCAGTCGCAGATACGCAGTATTTT.

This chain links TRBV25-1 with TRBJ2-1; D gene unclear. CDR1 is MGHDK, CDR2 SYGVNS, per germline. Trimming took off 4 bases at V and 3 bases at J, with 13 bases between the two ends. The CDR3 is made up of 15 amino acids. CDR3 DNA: TGTGCCAGCAGTGGGGCCGCAAACATCTACAATGAGCAGTTCTTC. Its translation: CASSGAANIYNEQFF.

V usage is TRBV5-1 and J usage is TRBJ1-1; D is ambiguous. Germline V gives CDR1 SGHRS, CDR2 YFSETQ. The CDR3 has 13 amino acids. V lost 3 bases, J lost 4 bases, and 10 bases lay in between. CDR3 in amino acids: CASSSSPTTEAFF. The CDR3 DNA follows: TGCGCCAGCAGCTCGAGCCCTACCACTGAAGCTTTCTTT. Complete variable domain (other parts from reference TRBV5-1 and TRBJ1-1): KAGVTQTPRYLIKTRGQQVTLSCSPISGHRSVSWYQQTPGQGLQFLFEYFSETQRNKGNFPGRFSGRQFSNSRSEMNVSTLELGDSALYLCASSSSPTTEAFFGQGTRLTVV.

CDR3 DNA sequence: TGTGCCACCAGTGACCTTGGGACAGCCGAAGAGACCCAGTACTTC. This gives the protein CATSDLGTAEETQYF. The V and J genes are TRBV24-1 and TRBJ2-5, with 7 bases identical to TRBD1. This CDR3 comprises 15 residues. Trimming took 4 bases from V and 3 from J; bases not matched to a gene: 7. Germline CDR1 KGHDR, CDR2 SFDVKD.

This CDR3 reads CATSDSTDTQYF. The CDR3 DNA sequence: TGTGCCACCAGTGACTCTACAGATACGCAGTATTTT. The rearrangement links TRBV24-1 to TRBJ2-3; no definite D call. Trimming took off 4 bases at V and 3 bases at J, with 4 bases between the two ends. The germline V gene encodes CDR1 KGHDR and CDR2 SFDVKD. CDR3 size: 12 residues.

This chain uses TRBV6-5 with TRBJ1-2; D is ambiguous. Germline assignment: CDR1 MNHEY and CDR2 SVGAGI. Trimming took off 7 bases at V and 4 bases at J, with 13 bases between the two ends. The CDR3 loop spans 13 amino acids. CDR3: CASIRETVYGYTF. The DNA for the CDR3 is TGTGCCAGCATACGGGAAACGGTCTATGGCTACACCTTC.

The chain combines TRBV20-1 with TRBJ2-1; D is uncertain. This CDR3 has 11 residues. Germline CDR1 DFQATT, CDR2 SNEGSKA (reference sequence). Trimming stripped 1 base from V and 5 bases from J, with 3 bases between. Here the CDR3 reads CSARVNNEQFF. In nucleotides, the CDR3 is TGCAGTGCTAGAGTTAACAATGAGCAGTTCTTC.

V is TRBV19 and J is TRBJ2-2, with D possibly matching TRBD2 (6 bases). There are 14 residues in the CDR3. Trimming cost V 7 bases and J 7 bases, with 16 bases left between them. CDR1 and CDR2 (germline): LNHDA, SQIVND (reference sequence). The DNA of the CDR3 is TGTGCCAGTAAGGGGCAGGGAGGAGGCGGGGAGCTGTTTTTT. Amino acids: CASKGQGGGGELFF.

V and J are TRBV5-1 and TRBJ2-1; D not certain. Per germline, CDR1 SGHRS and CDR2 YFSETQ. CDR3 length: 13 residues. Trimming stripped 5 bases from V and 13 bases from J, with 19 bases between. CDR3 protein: CASRPVETMIQFF. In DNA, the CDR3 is TGCGCCAGCAGACCCGTCGAGACAATGATTCAGTTCTTC.

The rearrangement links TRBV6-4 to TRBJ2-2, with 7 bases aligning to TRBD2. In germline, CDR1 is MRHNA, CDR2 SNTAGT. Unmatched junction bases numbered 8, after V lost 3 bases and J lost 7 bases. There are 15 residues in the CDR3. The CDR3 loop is CASSEEGGVLGELFF. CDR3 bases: TGTGCCAGCAGTGAAGAGGGAGGGGTTCTCGGGGAGCTGTTTTTT.

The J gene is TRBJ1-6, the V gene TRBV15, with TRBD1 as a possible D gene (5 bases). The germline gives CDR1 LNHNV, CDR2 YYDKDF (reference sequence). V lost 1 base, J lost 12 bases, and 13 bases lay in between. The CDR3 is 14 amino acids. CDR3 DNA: TGTGCCACCAGCAGAGCCAGGGATTCGCGACCCCTCCACTTT. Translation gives CATSRARDSRPLHF.

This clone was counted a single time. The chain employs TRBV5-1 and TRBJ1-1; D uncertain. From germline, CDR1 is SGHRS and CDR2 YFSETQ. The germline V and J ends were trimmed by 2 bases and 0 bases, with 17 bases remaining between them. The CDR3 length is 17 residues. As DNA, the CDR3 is TGCGCCAGCAGCTTTTTCGGTCTGGGCGCCATGAACACTGAAGCTTTCTTT. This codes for CASSFFGLGAMNTEAFF.

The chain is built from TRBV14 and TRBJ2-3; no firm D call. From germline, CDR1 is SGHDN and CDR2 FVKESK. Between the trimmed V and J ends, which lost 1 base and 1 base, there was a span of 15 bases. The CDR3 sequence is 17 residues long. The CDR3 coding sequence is TGTGCCAGCAGCCAAGTGGGTTTAGCCTCCGGCACAGATACGCAGTATTTT. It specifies CASSQVGLASGTDTQYF.

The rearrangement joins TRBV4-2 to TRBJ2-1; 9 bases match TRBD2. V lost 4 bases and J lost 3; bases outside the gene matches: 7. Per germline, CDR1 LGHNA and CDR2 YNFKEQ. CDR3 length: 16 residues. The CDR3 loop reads CASSLIAGVNYNEQFF. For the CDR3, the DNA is TGTGCCAGCAGCCTGATAGCGGGAGTGAACTACAATGAGCAGTTCTTC.

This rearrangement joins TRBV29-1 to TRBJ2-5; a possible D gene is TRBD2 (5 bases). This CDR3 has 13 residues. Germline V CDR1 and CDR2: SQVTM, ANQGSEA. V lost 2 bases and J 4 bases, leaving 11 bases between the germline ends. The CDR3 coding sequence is TGCAGCGTTGAATCTGGGGAGAGAGAGACCCAGTACTTC. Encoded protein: CSVESGERETQYF.